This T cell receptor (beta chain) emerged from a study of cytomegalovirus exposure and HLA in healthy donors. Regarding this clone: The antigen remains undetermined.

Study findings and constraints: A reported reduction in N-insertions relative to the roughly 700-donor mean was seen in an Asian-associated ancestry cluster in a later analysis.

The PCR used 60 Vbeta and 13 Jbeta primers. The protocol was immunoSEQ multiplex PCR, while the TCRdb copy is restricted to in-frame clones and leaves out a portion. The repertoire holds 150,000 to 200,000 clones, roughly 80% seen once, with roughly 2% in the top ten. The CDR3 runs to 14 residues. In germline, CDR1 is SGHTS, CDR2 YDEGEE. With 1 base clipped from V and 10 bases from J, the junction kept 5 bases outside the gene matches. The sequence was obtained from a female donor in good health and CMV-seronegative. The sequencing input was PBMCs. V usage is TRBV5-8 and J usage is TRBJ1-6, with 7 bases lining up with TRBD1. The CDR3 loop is CASSLRDSQSPLHF. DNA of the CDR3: TGTGCCAGCAGCTTGCGGGACAGCCAATCACCCCTCCACTTT.